A single sample gave rise to the 16 T cell receptor beta chains below, sequenced in a study of blood T cell repertoires in COVID-19. Libraries were prepared by immunoSEQ multiplex PCR; TCRdb keeps only in-frame clonotypes and omits some of them. The sample shows around 94,000 clones, around nine tenths of them seen only once. Sequenced input: peripheral blood. Receptors were obtained from a man in his fifties or sixties with active or convalescent COVID-19.

The chain employs TRBV27 and TRBJ1-2; 8 nucleotides line up with TRBD1. Germline lookup yields CDR1 MNHEY and CDR2 SMNVEV (reference sequence). J gave up 4 bases and V 5 bases, and 12 bases lay outside the gene matches. The CDR3 covers 16 residues. The DNA for the CDR3 is TGTGCCAGCAGTCGGGGACAGGATTGGGAGGGCTATGGCTACACCTTC. It yields the protein CASSRGQDWEGYGYTF.

The chain combines TRBV2 with TRBJ2-2; 14 bases map to TRBD2. The germline CDR1 and CDR2 sequences are SNHLY and FYNNEI. The CDR3 covers 15 residues. J lost 4 bases, V lost 6 bases, and 1 base had no gene match. CDR3 sequence: CASRGTSGGTGELFF. DNA for the CDR3: TGTGCCAGCAGGGGGACTAGCGGGGGCACCGGGGAGCTGTTTTTT.

The CDR3 spells CASSKGQGNTEAFF. The DNA of the CDR3 is TGTGCCAGCAGCAAAGGACAGGGGAACACTGAAGCTTTCTTT. The rearrangement joins TRBV5-5 to TRBJ1-1; TRBD1 aligns across 8 bases. Germline V gene lookup returns CDR1 SGHKS and CDR2 YYEKEE (reference sequence). Trimming cost V 4 bases and J 1 base; bases outside gene matches: 3. There are 14 residues in the CDR3. Combining the CDR3 with reference TRBV5-5 and TRBJ1-1 gives the whole variable domain DAGVTQSPTHLIKTRGQQVTLRCSPISGHKSVSWYQQVLGQGPQFIFQYYEKEERGRGNFPDRFSARQFPNYSSELNVNALLLGDSALYLCASSKGQGNTEAFFGQGTRLTVV.

The CDR3 here is CASSPPSGGRAGNYGYTF. Here the CDR3 DNA reads TGTGCCAGCTCACCACCGAGCGGAGGGCGTGCGGGAAACTATGGCTACACCTTC. This chain uses TRBV18 with TRBJ1-2, with no clear D. Per germline, CDR1 KGHSH and CDR2 LQKENI. The CDR3 contains 18 residues. V gave up 0 bases and J gave up 2 bases, with 19 bases separating them.

V is TRBV28 and J is TRBJ1-5, with D unresolved. This CDR3 contains 18 residues. The V end was cut by 0 bases, the J end by 1 base, with 16 bases between. Germline V CDR1 and CDR2: MDHEN, SYDVKM. Here the CDR3 DNA reads TGTGCCAGCAGTTTATGGGCCCCCGGGAAAAAAAGCAATCAGCCCCAGCATTTT. Translated: CASSLWAPGKKSNQPQHF.

The rearrangement uses TRBV27 and TRBJ1-1; D ambiguous. Germline V gene lookup returns CDR1 MNHEY and CDR2 SMNVEV (reference sequence). V lost 6 bases to trimming and J lost 1 base, with 9 bases between them. The CDR3 totals 13 residues. CDR3 in amino acids: CASRRAGNTEAFF. CDR3 in DNA: TGTGCCAGCAGGAGGGCCGGGAACACTGAAGCTTTCTTT.

This chain uses TRBV6-5 with TRBJ1-1; D is perhaps TRBD1 (6 bases). Germline CDR1 is MNHEY and CDR2 is SVGAGI. V lost 4 bases, J lost 4 bases, and 13 bases lay in between. This CDR3 spans 14 amino acids. The DNA for the CDR3 is TGTGCCAGCAGTTGGACAGAATTTAGCACTGAAGCTTTCTTT. This codes for CASSWTEFSTEAFF.

This clone came up once. Here the CDR3 DNA reads TGCGCCAGCAGCTTGGAAGGGGAAGAGACCCAGTACTTC. Translation gives CASSLEGEETQYF. V usage is TRBV5-1 and J usage is TRBJ2-5, with TRBD1 as a possible D gene (5 bases). V dropped 0 bases and J dropped 3 bases, with 6 bases sitting between them. The germline CDR1 and CDR2 sequences are SGHRS and YFSETQ. The CDR3 runs to 13 residues. Based on the CDR3 plus reference TRBV5-1 and TRBJ2-5, the full variable domain is KAGVTQTPRYLIKTRGQQVTLSCSPISGHRSVSWYQQTPGQGLQFLFEYFSETQRNKGNFPGRFSGRQFSNSRSEMNVSTLELGDSALYLCASSLEGEETQYFGPGTRLLVL.

In this sample, this clone turned up once. The genes are TRBV28 and TRBJ1-2; D gene ambiguous. This CDR3 has 13 residues. The germline CDR1 and CDR2 sequences are MDHEN and SYDVKM. Trimming stripped 6 bases from V and 3 bases from J, with 11 bases between. CDR3 sequence: CASRVSRDYGYTF. CDR3 DNA: TGTGCCAGCAGAGTTTCTCGGGACTATGGCTACACCTTC.

This chain connects TRBV27 to TRBJ2-7, with TRBD1 matching over 8 bases. CDR1 is MNHEY and CDR2 is SMNVEV in the germline V gene (reference sequence). CDR3 length: 15 residues. The junction had 12 bases not matched to a gene; V was cut back by 7 bases and J by 4 bases. The CDR3 coding sequence is TGTGCCAGCATCAACTTGGGGACAGGCTCTTACGAGCAGTACTTC. Translated: CASINLGTGSYEQYF.

The chain links TRBV5-1 to TRBJ1-1; the match to TRBD1 covers 8 bases. Germline CDR1 is SGHRS and CDR2 is YFSETQ. The CDR3 runs 14 residues. The V and J ends lost 4 bases and 7 bases, in that order; junction bases with no gene match: 9. This chain's CDR3 is CASSRGQGSYEAFF. The CDR3 nucleotides read TGCGCCAGCAGCCGAGGACAGGGTTCATATGAAGCTTTCTTT.

The V call is TRBV7-2, the J call TRBJ1-6; TRBD1 agrees at 7 bases. CDR3 length: 17 residues. Germline V lookup: CDR1 SGHTA, CDR2 FQGNSA. Unmatched junction bases numbered 14, after V lost 5 bases and J lost 7 bases. In DNA form, the CDR3 reads TGTGCCAGCAGCCCAGGGACAGTAATTCTCCCCAATTCACCCCTCCACTTT. Translating it yields CASSPGTVILPNSPLHF.

This rearrangement joins TRBV6-6 to TRBJ2-7; 10 positions agree with TRBD1. Looked up from germline, CDR1 is MNHNY and CDR2 is SVGAGI (reference sequence). The trim removed 7 bases at V and 1 base at J, leaving 7 bases unmatched. The CDR3 has 15 residues. CDR3 sequence (DNA): TGTGCCAGCAATCCAAGACAGGGGGCATCCTACGAGCAGTACTTC. This gives the protein CASNPRQGASYEQYF.

The chain has TRBV5-1 and TRBJ1-2, with 7 bases that match TRBD1. The CDR3 totals 13 residues. CDR1 SGHRS and CDR2 YFSETQ come from the germline V gene. J lost 3 bases, V lost 6 bases, and 5 bases had no gene match. The CDR3 sequence: CASTQGEDYGYTF. The CDR3, as DNA: TGCGCCAGCACCCAGGGGGAGGACTATGGCTACACCTTC.

The chain employs TRBV7-4 and TRBJ1-5; D remains unclear. Trimming took 3 bases from V and 1 from J, leaving 13 bases between them. The CDR3 runs 16 residues. Germline lookup yields CDR1 SGHVT and CDR2 SQSDAQ. The CDR3 sequence: CASSLAGVLSNQPQHF. For the CDR3, the DNA is TGTGCCAGCAGCTTGGCGGGAGTCCTGAGCAATCAGCCCCAGCATTTT.

The gene calls are TRBV6-6 and TRBJ1-1; a possible D gene is TRBD1 (5 bases). Germline assignment: CDR1 MNHNY and CDR2 SVGAGI (reference sequence). V lost 2 bases and J lost 3, with 13 bases in between. The CDR3 sequence is 15 residues long. The CDR3 here is CASSYVGVGDTEAFF. CDR3 sequence (DNA): TGTGCCAGCAGTTACGTAGGGGTAGGGGACACTGAAGCTTTCTTT.